Detailed here is one TCR beta chain. What it binds is not known. Per the germline V gene, CDR1 is SGHTA and CDR2 is FQGNSA. The CDR3 runs 16 residues. The V and J ends lost 1 base and 3 bases respectively, with 10 bases between them. MiXCR, run by TCRdb on the 5' RACE reads, gives a single entry per CDR3 protein. The sample consists of approximately 150,000 distinct CDR3 sequences, over 10% of them appearing once. This specimen comes from a study of T-cell memory formation after mild COVID-19. Study results and limitations: Clones contracting over day 15 to 85 were CD4/CD8 balanced, with later expanders leaning CD4+.

Sequencing was performed on PBMCs or a T cell subset sorted from them (not recorded which). J is TRBJ2-6 and V is TRBV7-2, with D possibly being TRBD2 (5 bases). This clonotype was obtained from a man aged 18-30 years who had mild COVID-19 (a few samples of this study predate the infection). Cell type and time point are not known. CDR3 protein: CASSLVGGYGANVLTF. The CDR3 nucleotides read TGTGCCAGCAGCTTAGTAGGAGGCTATGGGGCCAACGTCCTGACTTTC. Together with reference TRBV7-2 and TRBJ2-6, the CDR3 gives the full variable domain: GAGVSQSPSNKVTEKGKDVELRCDPISGHTALYWYRQSLGQGLEFLIYFQGNSAPDKSGLPSDRFSAERTGGSVSTLTIQRTQQEDSAVYLCASSLVGGYGANVLTFGAGSRLTVL.